This T cell receptor beta chain was sequenced during a study of blood T cell repertoires in COVID-19 (dated by TCRdb to 2020 to 2021). A note on the overall study: The collaborator samples originated in the United States, Italy and Spain and spanned the acute and convalescent phases of COVID-19. Sample metadata almost always included a de-identified subject ID, COVID-19 status, age in years and sex. The samples were drawn from the first 160 participants of the ongoing ImmuneRACE study and from more than 1,000 subjects provided by 6 global collaborators. The prospective study material was composed of cDNA or gDNA derived from T cells, B-cell-depleted T cells, or PBMCs. Where HLA class I and class II types were available, the types were taken from metadata supplied by the sample provider, not from assay-based typing. Subjects who had been exposed to COVID-19, were actively infected with it, or had recovered from it provided the deeply sampled blood TCRbeta repertoires that made up the dataset. The repertoires were released in a freely available public database intended as a resource for research on the immune response to SARS-CoV-2.

What the research found in general, with its limitations: Clinical and demographic metadata were provided uncurated, with the amount varying by source and participant.

From V the trimming removes 0 bases and from J it removes 4 bases, while the gene matches leave 7 bases of the junction unaccounted for. CDR1 and CDR2 are read off the germline V gene as LGHNT and FRNRAP. From cysteine to phenylalanine, the CDR3 is 16 amino acids long. Just CDR3 DNA is preserved here, 48 bases in frame from base 1. TCRbeta CDR3 regions were amplified from genomic DNA by means of the immunoSEQ Assay, a bias-controlled multiplex PCR. The study's own analysis went as follows. Nucleated cell counts per sample were estimated from amplification of reference gene primers within the assay. To quantify the absolute abundance of each unique TCRbeta CDR3 rearrangement, sequence reads were collapsed and filtered. For each sample, productive Simpson clonality was calculated as the square root of Simpson's diversity index over productive rearrangements. Imported from immuneACCESS, the table was reduced by TCRdb to in-frame sequences with V and J called. These copies leave out some clones; in studies compared against another copy, an unresolved V gene accounts for under half, and the cause of the remainder is not known. The DNA was the basis for D and trimming; V, J and clone size are from that table. In all, the sample holds 380,000 or so clones, and approximately 86% of those were seen once. The ten largest clonotypes hold roughly 7.2% of the sample.

Concerning this clone: It lacks a known antigen. No base quality information exists; no much larger clone differs at one position.

At one collaborating source in Seattle, patients were enrolled during active infection and were followed longitudinally through the course of disease. The collaborating institutions used their own protocols to collect whole blood in K2EDTA tubes. For TCRbeta analysis, collaborator samples were shipped as frozen whole blood, as isolated PBMCs, or as DNA extracted from either sample type. Recombination connected TRBV12-5 to TRBJ2-3; 7 middle bases align to TRBD1. The clonotype was recovered from a woman aged 55-70 years with COVID-19, enrolled during active disease. What was sequenced was peripheral blood. The CDR3 reads as follows: CASGLVLGQGADTQYF. The bases are TGTGCTAGTGGTTTGGTACTTGGTCAGGGGGCAGATACGCAGTATTTT.